This TCR beta chain was retrieved from a study of T cells in Graves' hyperthyroidism and ophthalmopathy. This clonotype came up a few times. Its antigen is currently unknown. TCR beta CDR3 regions were amplified from RNA. Initially, a first-round RT-PCR of the TCR CDR3 employed the HTBI primer set. Each CDR3 protein gets one entry after TCRdb re-called the multiplex PCR reads with MiXCR. Of 650,000 to 750,000 distinct CDR3 sequences detected, 14% appear once; the ten largest clones hold roughly a tenth. Uncontrolled infections, other autoimmune diseases, pregnancy or lactation led to exclusion of patients. Diagnosis relied on clinical symptoms, serum thyroxine and TRAb, thyroid ultrasound and orbital computed tomography. Findings and caveats of the study: Stable hyperthyroidism and ophthalmopathy were separated using 13 V-J signatures. Clonotypes that were expanded in thyroid above 0.001 mostly appeared in blood too.

CDR1 is SGDLS, CDR2 YYNGEE, per germline. V was pared by 6 bases and J by 5 bases, with 13 bases of the junction left unmatched. CDR3 size: 15 residues. This sequence originates from a woman aged 18-29 years with Graves' hyperthyroidism. The V gene is TRBV9, the J gene TRBJ2-5, with 7 bases fitting TRBD1. The material sequenced was blood. For the CDR3, the DNA is TGTGCCAGCACCACCACGACAGGGAAGGGCGAGACCCAGTACTTC. Protein product: CASTTTTGKGETQYF. Full variable domain (outside the CDR3, taken from reference TRBV9 and TRBJ2-5): DSGVTQTPKHLITATGQRVTLRCSPRSGDLSVYWYQQSLDQGLQFLIQYYNGEERAKGNILERFSAQQFPDLHSELNLSSLELGDSALYFCASTTTTGKGETQYFGPGTRLLVL.